The 19 T cell receptor beta chains presented below share a single source sample, sequenced in a study of CXCR3-negative and CXCR3-positive naive CD8 T cells. Study-wide results and caveats: TRB CDR3s of CXCR3-positive naive cells were more hydrophobic than those of CXCR3-negative naive cells.

UMI-labeled 5' RACE yielded the TRB cDNA libraries. With the 5' RACE reads reprocessed, TCRdb shows one record per CDR3 protein and no DNA. Its table records around 63,000 distinct CDR3 sequences. No antigen has been identified for these receptors. Sequenced: naive CXCR3+ CD8+ T cells from blood. The subset is: CD45RO-CCR7+CD27+CD95- naive CD8+ T cells expressing CXCR3 (TNR3+). These receptors all come from a human donor in good health. Some clones in this sample may be carry-over from other donors' samples.

The chain carries TRBV6-5 and TRBJ2-2. This CDR3 comprises 14 residues. From germline, CDR1 is MNHEY and CDR2 SVGAGI. The CDR3 loop is CASSYGPNTGELFF.

The J gene is TRBJ2-5, the V gene TRBV25-1; TCRdb calls TRBD2, which cannot be checked without DNA. Germline assignment: CDR1 MGHDK and CDR2 SYGVNS. There are 13 residues in the CDR3. CDR3 residues: CAIRGAGGETQYF.

This chain links TRBV5-1 with TRBJ2-7; without DNA, the TCRdb call of TRBD2 cannot be checked. CDR3 length equals 15 residues. Germline values: CDR1 SGHRS, CDR2 YFSETQ. The CDR3 loop is CASSLGSGSGYEQYF.

The gene calls are TRBV11-3 and TRBJ2-2; the D call of TRBD2 rests on TCRdb alone, since no DNA is present to check it. This CDR3 contains 15 residues. Germline assignment: CDR1 SGHNT and CDR2 YENEEA. CDR3 region: CASSPQRENTGELFF.

The chain couples TRBV28 to TRBJ2-7; absent DNA, TCRdb's TRBD2 call cannot be checked. Germline lookup yields CDR1 MDHEN and CDR2 SYDVKM. The CDR3 has 16 residues. CDR3 sequence: CASSLSSGTRAYEQYF.

The chain has TRBV4-1 and TRBJ2-1; TCRdb outputs TRBD1, but without DNA this stays unchecked. CDR1 is MGHRA and CDR2 is YSYEKL in the germline V gene. This CDR3 contains 14 residues. CDR3 protein: CASSRVGGYNEQFF.

This chain uses TRBV6-5 with TRBJ1-5. The CDR3 is made up of 14 amino acids. CDR1 and CDR2 from the germline V gene are MNHEY and SVGAGI. The CDR3 protein is CASSYGSAGQPQHF.

The chain combines TRBV29-1 with TRBJ2-2. The germline V gene has CDR1 SQVTM and CDR2 ANQGSEA. The CDR3 spans 12 residues. The chain's CDR3 is CSAKPNTGELFF.

This rearrangement joins TRBV29-1 to TRBJ2-7. Germline values: CDR1 SQVTM, CDR2 ANQGSEA. This CDR3 has 13 amino acids. The CDR3: CSVEWAGRYEQYF.

The rearrangement links TRBV29-1 to TRBJ1-2; TCRdb names TRBD1, which stays unverified in the absence of DNA. The germline V gene encodes CDR1 SQVTM and CDR2 ANQGSEA. This CDR3 spans 11 amino acids. CDR3 region: CSVLGGYGYTF.

V usage is TRBV27 and J usage is TRBJ2-7; checking the TCRdb D call of TRBD2 is not possible without DNA. The CDR3 loop spans 14 amino acids. The V gene's germline CDR1 is MNHEY and CDR2 SMNVEV (reference sequence). This CDR3 is CASNSLAGGYEQYF.

This chain joins TRBV28 and TRBJ2-7. The CDR3 runs 13 residues. The germline V gene has CDR1 MDHEN and CDR2 SYDVKM. The chain's CDR3 is CASSLAVAYEQYF.

The chain is built from TRBV12-3 or TRBV12-4 and TRBJ2-2; the D call from TCRdb, TRBD1, cannot be confirmed without DNA. The CDR3 spans 17 residues. The chain's CDR3 is CASSFWTGGPDTGELFF.

This chain connects TRBV28 to TRBJ2-5. In germline, CDR1 is MDHEN, CDR2 SYDVKM. CDR3 length: 11 residues. Here the CDR3 reads CASTSRETQYF.

This rearrangement joins TRBV27 to TRBJ2-5; the TCRdb call, TRBD1, lacks DNA for checking. The CDR3 covers 14 residues. The germline V gene encodes CDR1 MNHEY and CDR2 SMNVEV (reference sequence). CDR3 amino acids: CASSLPGVEGTQYF.

This clonotype is called medium-sized based on its frequency. The CDR3 here is CSAPYGQGHTEAFF. The gene calls are TRBV20-1 and TRBJ1-1; TCRdb lists TRBD1, though no DNA is available to test this call. Germline loops: CDR1 DFQATT, CDR2 SNEGSKA (reference sequence). The CDR3 is made up of 14 amino acids.

The chain joins TRBV4-3 to TRBJ2-7; the D gene TCRdb calls, TRBD2, cannot be checked with no DNA. Germline V gene sequence: CDR1 LGHNA, CDR2 YSLEER. The CDR3 consists of 16 residues. The CDR3: CASSQDRDLRYYEQYF.

The rearrangement uses TRBV29-1 and TRBJ2-7; there is no DNA to check the TCRdb D call of TRBD1. This CDR3 has 13 amino acids. Germline V gives CDR1 SQVTM, CDR2 ANQGSEA. The CDR3 loop is CSVVQGHSYEQYF.

The rearrangement links TRBV4-1 to TRBJ1-1; TCRdb's assignment of TRBD1 cannot be checked, as there is no DNA. The V gene's germline CDR1 is MGHRA and CDR2 YSYEKL. CDR3 length: 15 residues. CDR3 sequence: CASSLSGGMNTEAFF.